The clone carrying this T cell receptor (beta chain) was recorded a few times. Participants spanned ages roughly 18 to 95 years and resided in roughly 26 US areas. The V end was cut by 6 bases, the J end by 1 base, with 10 bases between. The CDR3 sequence is 14 residues long. Germline loops: CDR1 LNHDA, CDR2 SQIVND (reference sequence). TCRdb's table, derived via immunoSEQ multiplex PCR, lists solely in-frame clones and lacks some. The repertoire has over 200,000 clones, 80% to 90% of them found once; the top ten carry around 15%. This sample stems from a study of blood T cell repertoires in COVID-19. Study-wide background: Researchers got acute and convalescent COVID-19 samples from the United States, Italy and Spain.

The TCR comes from a man aged 18-30 years who had recovered from COVID-19. This chain joins TRBV19 and TRBJ2-1; D is uncertain. The specimen sequenced was PBMCs or T cells enriched from blood (not recorded which). CDR3 DNA sequence: TGTGCCAGTAGCCGAGGAACATCCTACAATGAGCAGTTCTTC. Residues: CASSRGTSYNEQFF. Drawing the rest from reference TRBV19 and TRBJ2-1, the complete variable domain is DGGITQSPKYLFRKEGQNVTLSCEQNLNHDAMYWYRQDPGQGLRLIYYSQIVNDFQKGDIAEGYSVSREKKESFPLTVTSAQKNPTAFYLCASSRGTSYNEQFFGPGTRLTVL.